Listed below are T cell receptor beta chains from one sample, sequenced in a study of blood T cell repertoires in COVID-19. The method was immunoSEQ multiplex PCR; TCRdb's version includes in-frame clones alone and lacks a portion of them. This sample has 60,000 to 80,000 clones; approximately 87% occur once, and the top ten carry approximately 4%. The sample taken for sequencing was peripheral blood. Receptor source: a human donor in a cohort sampled during active COVID-19. Each CDR3 is given with its conserved first and last residue. D genes are given only for firm matches. Clone size is stated in some rows and not others, as once, few, many or a class when expanded.

TRBV24-1	NA	TRBJ2-4	NA	CATRGANREGNIQYF	TGTGCCACCAGAGGGGCAAACAGGGAGGGGAACATTCAGTACTTC
TRBV25-1	NA	TRBJ2-1	TRBD1	CATWTGGPYNEQFF	TGTGCCACCTGGACAGGGGGCCCCTACAATGAGCAGTTCTTC
TRBV19	NA	TRBJ1-1	TRBD1	CASSIDSTGYSHTEAFF	TGTGCCAGTAGTATAGACTCGACAGGGTATAGTCACACTGAAGCTTTCTTT
TRBV11-2	NA	TRBJ2-2	TRBD2	CASSLVGGGASGELFF	TGTGCCAGCAGCTTAGTTGGCGGGGGGGCGAGCGGGGAGCTGTTTTTT
TRBV11-3	NA	TRBJ2-5	TRBD2	CASSPSGGVQETQYF	TGTGCCAGCAGCCCAAGCGGGGGGGTTCAAGAGACCCAGTACTTC
TRBV28	NA	TRBJ2-2	TRBD1	CASSLYTGGSGELFF	TGTGCCAGCAGTCTCTATACAGGGGGTAGCGGGGAGCTGTTTTTT
TRBV4-3	few	TRBJ1-3	NA	CASSQISGFSGNTIYF	TGCGCCAGCAGCCAAATTTCGGGGTTCTCTGGAAACACCATATATTTT
TRBV6-8	NA	TRBJ1-5	NA	CASTLPGSTQHF	TGTGCCAGCACTCTACCGGGGAGTACCCAGCATTTT
TRBV13	NA	TRBJ2-1	TRBD2	CASSLGFATGGYNEQFF	TGTGCCAGCAGCTTAGGTTTTGCGACGGGGGGTTACAATGAGCAGTTCTTC
TRBV11-2	NA	TRBJ1-6	TRBD1	CASSLRSQGGSPLHF	TGTGCCAGCAGCTTACGGTCTCAGGGGGGTTCACCCCTCCACTTT
TRBV4-3	NA	TRBJ2-4	NA	CASSQDSAKNIQYF	TGCGCCAGCAGCCAAGATAGCGCCAAAAACATTCAGTACTTC